These 27 T cell receptor beta chains share one sample of origin, sequenced in a study of blood T cell repertoires in COVID-19. Using immunoSEQ multiplex PCR, the repertoire was profiled, and TCRdb retains in-frame clones only, with some absent. Of approximately 240,000 clones in the sample, roughly 85% are singletons; the top ten hold about an eighth. The sequencing input was peripheral blood. The receptor set was obtained from a woman aged 18-29 years who had recovered from COVID-19.

As regards this clone: Other DNA variants within this sample encode the same CDR3. The chain has TRBV6-5 and TRBJ1-1; D not certain. Germline CDR1 and CDR2: MNHEY and SVGAGI. Trimming pared 0 bases from V and 8 bases from J, leaving 7 bases between. The CDR3 runs 12 residues. The chain's CDR3 is CASSYSGGEAFF. The CDR3, as DNA: TGTGCCAGCAGTTACTCGGGAGGCGAAGCTTTCTTT.

The chain carries TRBV11-1 and TRBJ1-1; D call uncertain. The germline V gene has CDR1 SGHAT and CDR2 FQDESV (reference sequence). V lost 3 bases and J lost 7, with 6 bases in between. CDR3 length equals 11 residues. The CDR3 region is CASSLGVEAFF. In DNA, the CDR3 is TGTGCCAGCAGCTTGGGCGTTGAAGCTTTCTTT.

This rearrangement joins TRBV5-1 to TRBJ2-2; 9 bases fit TRBD2. Germline loops: CDR1 SGHRS, CDR2 YFSETQ. The CDR3 loop spans 18 amino acids. V was pared by 0 bases and J by 5 bases, with 11 bases of the junction left unmatched. The CDR3 loop is CASSLEVAGAVGTGELFF. The CDR3 nucleotides are TGCGCCAGCAGCTTGGAGGTAGCGGGAGCAGTAGGAACCGGGGAGCTGTTTTTT.

This chain links TRBV3-1 (or the pseudogene TRBV3-2) with TRBJ2-1, with 8 bases fitting TRBD2. Germline V gene lookup returns CDR1 LGHDT and CDR2 YNNKEL (reference sequence). J lost 6 bases, V lost 4 bases, and 14 bases had no gene match. The CDR3 is made up of 17 amino acids. CDR3 bases: TGTGCCAGCAGCCCAGTCTGGAGCGGGAGATTCGTCAATGAGCAGTTCTTC. Its protein product is CASSPVWSGRFVNEQFF.

In DNA form, the CDR3 reads TGCGCCAGCAGCCAAGATCCCGGCTCGGGGAGGGGCTACACCTTC. Protein: CASSQDPGSGRGYTF. V is TRBV4-3 and J is TRBJ1-2; no firm D call. Germline CDR1 LGHNA, CDR2 YSLEER. This CDR3 region has 15 residues. V was shortened by 0 bases and J by 8 bases, with 16 bases between the two germline ends.

The chain is built from TRBV18 and TRBJ1-5, with TRBD1 matching 9 bases. This CDR3 has 17 residues. Germline V CDR1 and CDR2: KGHSH, LQKENI. V dropped 3 bases and J dropped 5; count of bases not matched to a gene: 11. The CDR3 DNA is TGTGCCAGCTCACCTTACCAGACAGGGGGAGAGGATCAGCCCCAGCATTTT. It is translated as CASSPYQTGGEDQPQHF.

The sample holds one count of this clone. V and J are TRBV9 and TRBJ2-3; TRBD2 is a possible D gene (6 bases). Germline V gene sequence: CDR1 SGDLS, CDR2 YYNGEE. This CDR3 contains 16 residues. Trimming removed 0 bases at V and 2 bases at J, with 13 bases between. CDR3 sequence: CASSVVGRGPTDTQYF. The CDR3 region has the DNA TGTGCCAGCAGCGTAGTCGGGCGGGGACCCACAGATACGCAGTATTTT.

J is TRBJ2-7 and V is TRBV27; D gene uncertain. The CDR3 contains 13 residues. In germline, CDR1 is MNHEY, CDR2 SMNVEV (reference sequence). The V and J ends lost 4 bases and 3 bases respectively, with 10 bases between them. CDR3 region: CASSYQEHYEQYF. The CDR3 region has the DNA TGTGCCAGCAGTTATCAGGAACACTACGAGCAGTACTTC.

This chain connects TRBV6-1 to TRBJ1-5; 7 nucleotides align to TRBD1. V gave up 2 bases and J gave up 1 base; unmatched junction bases: 14. This CDR3 has 19 residues. CDR1 is MNHNS and CDR2 is SASEGT in the germline V gene. The CDR3 spells CASSERGALQGLSNQPQHF. In DNA, the CDR3 is TGTGCCAGCAGTGAAAGGGGGGCCTTACAGGGGTTAAGCAATCAGCCCCAGCATTTT.

This sequence joins TRBV6-5 and TRBJ2-7; 9 positions agree with TRBD1. This CDR3 spans 13 amino acids. The germline V gene encodes CDR1 MNHEY and CDR2 SVGAGI. The V segment lost 10 bases and the J segment 5 bases; nucleotides outside the gene matches: 9. The CDR3 here is CATTRQGGHEQYF. CDR3 bases: TGTGCCACCACCCGACAGGGGGGGCACGAGCAGTACTTC.

The CDR3 coding sequence is TGTGCCACCATGGGACAGGGAAACTATGGCTACACCTTC. It is translated as CATMGQGNYGYTF. The chain carries TRBV11-2 and TRBJ1-2; 9 bases match TRBD1. V lost 10 bases, J lost 2 bases, and 5 bases stayed unmatched. From germline, CDR1 is SGHAT and CDR2 FQNNGV. The CDR3 spans 13 residues.

The chain recombines TRBV28 with TRBJ2-7; the match to TRBD1 covers 7 bases. Germline-derived CDR1 and CDR2 are MDHEN and SYDVKM. The CDR3 consists of 15 residues. V was pared by 5 bases and J by 3 bases, with 10 bases of the junction left unmatched. CDR3 loop: CASSNRDSLIYEQYF. Here the CDR3 DNA reads TGTGCCAGCAGTAACCGGGACAGTCTAATCTACGAGCAGTACTTC.

The V and J genes are TRBV7-3 and TRBJ2-1; 7 nucleotides align to TRBD1. The germline CDR1 and CDR2 sequences are SGHTA and FQGTGA. Trimming took 3 bases from V and 3 from J; bases not matched to a gene: 8. This CDR3 is 16 amino acids long. This chain's CDR3 is CASSLLQGNYYNEQFF. In DNA, the CDR3 is TGTGCCAGCAGCTTGTTACAGGGGAATTACTACAATGAGCAGTTCTTC.

The CDR3 is CASSIGGVSTDTQYF. The CDR3 DNA reads TGTGCCAGTAGTATTGGCGGGGTTAGCACAGATACGCAGTATTTT. This chain uses TRBV19 with TRBJ2-3; a weak D match, TRBD2 (6 bases). Trimming pared 3 bases from V and 0 bases from J, leaving 10 bases between. Germline V gene sequence: CDR1 LNHDA, CDR2 SQIVND (reference sequence). This CDR3 spans 15 amino acids. The full variable domain, in which reference TRBV19 and TRBJ2-3 provide the parts outside the CDR3, is DGGITQSPKYLFRKEGQNVTLSCEQNLNHDAMYWYRQDPGQGLRLIYYSQIVNDFQKGDIAEGYSVSREKKESFPLTVTSAQKNPTAFYLCASSIGGVSTDTQYFGPGTRLTVL.

The J gene is TRBJ2-2, the V gene TRBV9, with 8 bases matching TRBD1. V trimming: 0 bases; J trimming: 4 bases; junction bases outside the gene matches: 8. CDR3 length equals 17 residues. Germline lookup yields CDR1 SGDLS and CDR2 YYNGEE. The CDR3 bases are TGTGCCAGCAGCGTAGGCCGGACAGGGTCGAGCACCGGGGAGCTGTTTTTT. Translation: CASSVGRTGSSTGELFF.

V and J are TRBV13 and TRBJ2-7; possibly TRBD2 for D (6 bases). This CDR3 is 14 amino acids long. Germline V gene sequence: CDR1 PRHDT, CDR2 FYEKMQ (reference sequence). Trimming removed 1 base from V and 2 bases from J, with 9 bases in between. CDR3: CASSLAGVAYEQYF. CDR3 bases: TGTGCCAGCAGCTTAGCGGGGGTTGCCTACGAGCAGTACTTC.

The V gene is TRBV7-2, the J gene TRBJ2-7, with 8 nucleotides matching TRBD2. J was trimmed by 3 bases and V by 3 bases; bases with no gene match: 1. Germline CDR1 is SGHTA and CDR2 is FQGNSA. The CDR3 runs 13 residues. The CDR3 nucleotides read TGTGCCAGCAGCTTCGCGGGAGGCTACGAGCAGTACTTC. It codes for CASSFAGGYEQYF.

This chain uses TRBV7-2 with TRBJ2-1; 9 bases agree with TRBD1. The CDR3 consists of 15 residues. The germline gives CDR1 SGHTA, CDR2 FQGNSA. The junction had 7 bases not matched to a gene; V was cut back by 1 base and J by 9 bases. CDR3 bases: TGTGCCAGCAGCTTAGGTTCGACAGGGGGGTTTGAGCAGTTCTTC. Its translation: CASSLGSTGGFEQFF.

There are a few counts of this clone. This chain connects TRBV6-2 or TRBV6-3 to TRBJ2-1; tentative D call: TRBD1 (5 bases). CDR1 and CDR2 (germline): MNHEY, SVGEGT. The V end was cut by 2 bases, the J end by 8 bases, with 22 bases between. The CDR3 spans 17 residues. CDR3: CASSYAPRAPDVDEQFF. The CDR3 region has the DNA TGTGCCAGCAGTTACGCCCCCAGGGCCCCCGATGTCGATGAGCAGTTCTTC.

This clone was seen a handful of times. V gene TRBV27 combines with J gene TRBJ1-3; 7 bases fit TRBD1. The germline gives CDR1 MNHEY, CDR2 SMNVEV (reference sequence). The length of the CDR3 is 13 residues. Germline trimming cut 10 bases from V and 2 bases from J; bases unmatched to any gene: 5. CDR3 nucleotides: TGTGCCACCAAGACAGGGACTGGAAACACCATATATTTT. This codes for CATKTGTGNTIYF.

The rearrangement joins TRBV12-3 or TRBV12-4 to TRBJ1-2; the D is unclear. Between the trimmed V and J ends, which lost 3 bases and 7 bases, there was a span of 12 bases. The CDR3 is 13 residues long. In DNA form, the CDR3 reads TGTGCCAGCAGTTTGGGCCCCGGGATTGGCTACACCTTC. Protein: CASSLGPGIGYTF.

The chain couples TRBV19 to TRBJ1-1, with no clear D. Germline CDR1 reads LNHDA; CDR2 reads SQIVND (reference sequence). V was pared by 3 bases and J by 2 bases, with 7 bases between. The CDR3 contains 13 residues. CDR3: CASSMTPNTEAFF. Written as DNA, the CDR3 is TGTGCCAGTAGTATGACACCCAACACTGAAGCTTTCTTT.

The chain uses TRBV9 and TRBJ2-1; 8 bases fit TRBD2. The junction had 9 bases not matched to a gene; V was cut back by 1 base and J by 3 bases. The CDR3 covers 17 residues. The germline V gene has CDR1 SGDLS and CDR2 YYNGEE. The DNA of the CDR3 is TGTGCCAGCAGCGTAAGCCCTGGTACTAGCGGCTACAATGAGCAGTTCTTC. It encodes CASSVSPGTSGYNEQFF.

V gene TRBV29-1 combines with J gene TRBJ2-7; 10 bases are shared with TRBD1. The CDR3 has 15 residues. The V and J ends lost 1 base and 1 base, in that order; junction bases with no gene match: 4. Germline CDR1 is SQVTM and CDR2 is ANQGSEA. CDR3 amino acids: CSVEGGQGPSYEQYF. CDR3 bases: TGCAGCGTTGAAGGGGGACAGGGGCCGTCCTACGAGCAGTACTTC.

The rearrangement joins TRBV2 to TRBJ2-5; D remains unclear. The CDR3 totals 11 residues. V was clipped by 8 bases and J by 1 base, with 5 bases between them. Germline CDR1 is SNHLY and CDR2 is FYNNEI. CDR3 protein: CASAGQETQYF. In nucleotides, the CDR3 is TGTGCCAGCGCCGGCCAAGAGACCCAGTACTTC.

This clone was observed once. The J gene is TRBJ2-2, the V gene TRBV7-2; 7 nucleotides match TRBD1. The CDR3 consists of 15 residues. J was trimmed by 5 bases and V by 1 base; bases with no gene match: 4. CDR1 is SGHTA, CDR2 FQGNSA, per germline. DNA for the CDR3: TGTGCCAGCAGCTTAGGACAGGGTAATACCGGGGAGCTGTTTTTT. This gives the protein CASSLGQGNTGELFF.

The chain is built from TRBV25-1 and TRBJ1-4; no definite D call. This CDR3 contains 16 residues. Germline assignment: CDR1 MGHDK and CDR2 SYGVNS. V lost 1 base and J lost 1, with 10 bases in between. The CDR3 loop reads CASSESKHGTNEKLFF. The CDR3 DNA reads TGTGCCAGCAGTGAATCCAAGCACGGAACTAATGAAAAACTGTTTTTT.